This T cell receptor (beta chain) was profiled in a study of T-cell memory formation after mild COVID-19. Notes on this clonotype: What it binds is unknown.

One entry per CDR3 protein, called by TCRdb with MiXCR from the 5' RACE reads. The sample has about 310,000 distinct CDR3 sequences; less than 20% are singletons. Study-wide results and limits: Contracting CD8+ clones were enriched in EMRA, CD4+ mainly in CM and EM.

Input material: PBMCs or a T cell subset sorted from them (not recorded which). This sequence originates from a man between 18 and 29 years old who had mild COVID-19 (a few samples of this study predate the infection). Cell type and time point are not known.

The CDR3 loop is CSAPQLAGAGVDTQYF. The CDR3 DNA reads TGCAGTGCTCCCCAACTAGCGGGGGCTGGGGTAGATACGCAGTATTTT. The chain employs TRBV20-1 and TRBJ2-3; 11 nucleotides line up with TRBD2. The CDR3 has 16 residues. With V trimmed by 5 bases and J by 5 bases, 12 bases remained unmatched. Germline CDR1 reads DFQATT; CDR2 reads SNEGSKA (reference sequence).